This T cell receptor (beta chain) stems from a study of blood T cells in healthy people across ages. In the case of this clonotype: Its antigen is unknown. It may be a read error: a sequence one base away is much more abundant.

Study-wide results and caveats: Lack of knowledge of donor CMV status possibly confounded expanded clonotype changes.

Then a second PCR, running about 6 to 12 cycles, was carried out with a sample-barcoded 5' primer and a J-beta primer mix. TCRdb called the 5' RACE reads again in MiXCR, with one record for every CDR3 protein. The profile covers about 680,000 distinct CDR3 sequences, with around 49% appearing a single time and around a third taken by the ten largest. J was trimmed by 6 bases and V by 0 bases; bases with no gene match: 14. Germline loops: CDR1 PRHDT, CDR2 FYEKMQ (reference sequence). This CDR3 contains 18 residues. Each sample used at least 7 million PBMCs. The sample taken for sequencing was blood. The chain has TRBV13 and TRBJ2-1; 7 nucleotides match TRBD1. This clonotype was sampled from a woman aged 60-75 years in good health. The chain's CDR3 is CASSLGFDRVLMINEQFF. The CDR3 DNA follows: TGTGCCAGCAGCTTAGGGTTCGACAGGGTATTGATGATCAATGAGCAGTTCTTC.